The rows below give T cell receptor beta chains drawn from one sample of a study of T cell repertoires in cytomegalovirus infection. TCRdb passed the reads through MiXCR, listing each CDR3 protein once. This repertoire shows approximately 500,000 distinct CDR3 sequences, about 25% found once; its top ten account for around 13%. The source material was PBMCs. The receptors shown here come from a human donor in good health (CMV status not recorded). Some clones in this sample may be carry-over from other donors' samples. Each CDR3 is given without its conserved first and last residue. The order of the fields is V gene, J gene, CDR3 protein.

TRBV19,TRBJ2-1,ASSTSGTLNEQF
TRBV6-5,TRBJ2-4,ASSYAGVRQNIQY
TRBV6-1,TRBJ2-6,ASSPGGAGANVLT
TRBV6-2/TRBV6-3,TRBJ2-7,ASSWTAGTGGIEQY
TRBV7-2,TRBJ2-2,ASSSGAAGGGTGELF
TRBV7-8,TRBJ2-1,ASSQTSGSFIEQF
TRBV29-1,TRBJ2-1,SARGGLVNSGEF
TRBV7-2,TRBJ2-1,ASSLPRASGIYNEQF
TRBV7-9,TRBJ2-5,ASTKDALMY
TRBV11-2,TRBJ2-6,ASTILGQGDGGANVLT
TRBV7-2,TRBJ1-4,ASSLDGRAEKLF
TRBV29-1,TRBJ2-2,SVGQGTNTGELF
TRBV6-8,TRBJ1-5,ASRSKGGAGNQPQH
TRBV12-5,TRBJ2-1,ASGLLTRWRDDWGEQF
TRBV6-2/TRBV6-3,TRBJ2-1,ASSALWGSSYNEQF
TRBV14,TRBJ2-5,ASSHPLGGLAGQETQY
TRBV28,TRBJ2-7,ASSFVSEQY
TRBV7-2,TRBJ1-1,ASSGTLQGLNTEAF
TRBV5-4,TRBJ2-7,ASSLPLLAEQY
TRBV28,TRBJ1-2,ASSLNGFGGYT
TRBV19,TRBJ1-4,ASSIDGRTSNEKLF
TRBV18,TRBJ2-7,ASSPSNPLY
TRBV7-2,TRBJ1-6,ASSYNRGIGNSPLH
TRBV7-3,TRBJ2-1,ASSLGSRNPYNEQF